The 23 T cell receptor beta chains below were found in one sample sequenced in a study of blood T cell repertoires in COVID-19. Data came from immunoSEQ multiplex PCR; TCRdb stores just in-frame clones and leaves some out. The sample consists of around 620,000 clones, over 80% of them appearing once. Material: peripheral blood. All receptors derive from a woman aged 18-29 years with acute or convalescent COVID-19.

This chain joins TRBV27 and TRBJ1-6, with 10 bases fitting TRBD1. The CDR3 totals 18 residues. Germline CDR1 and CDR2: MNHEY and SMNVEV (reference sequence). V trimming: 6 bases; J trimming: 6 bases; junction bases outside the gene matches: 14. CDR3 DNA: TGTGCCAGCAGCCTAAAGGCCCCCCGACAGGGGGCTAATTCACCCCTCCACTTT. This translates into CASSLKAPRQGANSPLHF.

This clone was seen a handful of times. The chain joins TRBV6-4 to TRBJ1-1; TRBD1 agrees at 8 bases. The germline CDR1 and CDR2 sequences are MRHNA and SNTAGT. The length of the CDR3 is 17 residues. V gave up 6 bases and J gave up 4 bases; unmatched junction bases: 16. The CDR3 coding sequence is TGTGCCAGCAGCCCAAATTTCTCAGGGGGCGAGGGCACTGAAGCTTTCTTT. Encoded protein: CASSPNFSGGEGTEAFF.

For this clone: Other DNA sequences in the same sample also yield this CDR3. This rearrangement joins TRBV6-5 to TRBJ2-7, with D possibly being TRBD2 (5 bases). This CDR3 is built from 13 residues. V was shortened by 0 bases and J by 3 bases, with 6 bases between the two germline ends. Germline CDR1 and CDR2: MNHEY and SVGAGI. The CDR3 is CASSYSRGYEQYF. CDR3 DNA sequence: TGTGCCAGCAGTTACTCTCGGGGCTACGAGCAGTACTTC.

This clone has only one observation. This chain joins TRBV19 and TRBJ2-7; D is uncertain. There are 17 residues in the CDR3. Germline V gives CDR1 LNHDA, CDR2 SQIVND (reference sequence). V gave up 9 bases and J gave up 4 bases, with 28 bases separating them. The CDR3 nucleotides are TGTGCCAGCCCTTTACTCATCGACTGCCCGCCTGAATACGAGCAGTACTTC. Amino acids: CASPLLIDCPPEYEQYF.

CDR3 nucleotide sequence: TGTGCCAGCAGCCAAAGTCAGGCCGGGGAGCTGTTTTTT. This gives the protein CASSQSQAGELFF. The chain employs TRBV3-1 (or the pseudogene TRBV3-2) and TRBJ2-2; D is ambiguous. With 2 bases removed from V and 6 bases from J, the gap between germline ends came to 7 bases. CDR1 and CDR2 (germline): LGHDT, YNNKEL (reference sequence). The CDR3 totals 13 residues.

The V and J genes are TRBV7-2 and TRBJ2-3; 9 bases map to TRBD2. Germline CDR1 reads SGHTA; CDR2 reads FQGNSA. Trimming took 5 bases from V and 6 from J; bases not matched to a gene: 12. The CDR3 runs to 16 residues. As DNA, the CDR3 is TGTGCCAGCAGCACCTTAGCGGGAGCTTGGGGTGATACGCAGTATTTT. Encoded protein: CASSTLAGAWGDTQYF. The full variable domain, completed using reference TRBV7-2 and TRBJ2-3, is GAGVSQSPSNKVTEKGKDVELRCDPISGHTALYWYRQSLGQGLEFLIYFQGNSAPDKSGLPSDRFSAERTGGSVSTLTIQRTQQEDSAVYLCASSTLAGAWGDTQYFGPGTRLTVL.

The V and J genes are TRBV21-1 and TRBJ1-1. TRBV21-1 is recorded as a pseudogene. The CDR3 consists of 10 residues. CDR3 nucleotides: TGTGCCAGCATAGAGGTTGAAGCTTTCTTT. It specifies CASIEVEAFF.

This chain uses TRBV6-5 with TRBJ1-2; 10 bases line up with TRBD1. The CDR3 length is 15 residues. J was trimmed by 4 bases and V by 6 bases; bases with no gene match: 8. CDR1 is MNHEY and CDR2 is SVGAGI in the germline V gene. This CDR3 is CASRTGQGFPYGYTF. DNA of the CDR3: TGTGCCAGCAGGACGGGACAGGGGTTCCCCTATGGCTACACCTTC.

J is TRBJ2-1 and V is TRBV15, with TRBD2 matching over 8 bases. The V gene end was trimmed by 0 bases and the J gene end by 0 bases; junction bases not matched to a gene: 4. Germline CDR1 is LNHNV and CDR2 is YYDKDF (reference sequence). The CDR3 has 17 residues. Here the CDR3 DNA reads TGTGCCACCAGCAGAGACCCCGGGGGGGTCTCCTACAATGAGCAGTTCTTC. Amino acid sequence: CATSRDPGGVSYNEQFF.

J is TRBJ2-5 and V is TRBV25-1; TRBD2 might be the D (7 bases). V lost 4 bases to trimming and J lost 5 bases, with 17 bases between them. Germline assignment: CDR1 MGHDK and CDR2 SYGVNS. The CDR3 is 15 amino acids. CDR3 loop: CASSGRLAGAETQYF. CDR3 DNA: TGTGCCAGCAGTGGACGACTGGCGGGGGCGGAGACCCAGTACTTC.

This chain joins TRBV9 and TRBJ1-3; the D is unclear. V lost 1 base and J 4 bases, leaving 9 bases between the germline ends. The CDR3 is 14 amino acids. CDR1 and CDR2 from the germline V gene are SGDLS and YYNGEE. The CDR3 DNA follows: TGTGCCAGCAGCGTACACGGGGAAGGAAACACCATATATTTT. It yields the protein CASSVHGEGNTIYF.

Turning to this clone: Other DNA sequences of this sample code for an identical CDR3. The chain joins TRBV12-3 or TRBV12-4 to TRBJ1-2, with 9 bases lining up with TRBD1. The CDR3 loop spans 12 amino acids. V trimming: 5 bases; J trimming: 8 bases; junction bases outside the gene matches: 3. For the CDR3, the DNA is TGTGCCAGCAGTGACAGGGGGTACGGCTACACCTTC. Amino acids: CASSDRGYGYTF.

The chain couples TRBV18 to TRBJ2-3, with a weak D call TRBD1 (5 bases). Trimming took 8 bases from V and 1 from J, leaving 10 bases between them. This CDR3 contains 13 residues. The germline gives CDR1 KGHSH, CDR2 LQKENI. The CDR3 loop reads CASTDKGTDTQYF. In DNA form, the CDR3 reads TGTGCCAGCACGGACAAAGGCACAGATACGCAGTATTTT.

This chain joins TRBV9 and TRBJ2-2, with D tentatively TRBD2 (6 bases). The CDR3 sequence is 14 residues long. Germline CDR1 SGDLS, CDR2 YYNGEE. Between the trimmed V and J ends, which lost 4 bases and 5 bases, there was a span of 12 bases. DNA of the CDR3: TGTGCCAGCAGCTCAAGCGGGCCGACCGGGGAGCTGTTTTTT. Amino acid sequence: CASSSSGPTGELFF.

This clone was found a few times. The CDR3 reads CASSQSSRGPIYNEQFF. As DNA, the CDR3 is TGTGCCAGCAGTCAATCTAGCAGGGGGCCGATCTACAATGAGCAGTTCTTC. This chain links TRBV6-6 with TRBJ2-1, with 8 bases fitting TRBD1. From germline, CDR1 is MNHNY and CDR2 SVGAGI (reference sequence). The CDR3 totals 17 residues. The V segment lost 5 bases and the J segment 3 bases; nucleotides outside the gene matches: 12.

J is TRBJ1-1 and V is TRBV19; 10 bases are a match to TRBD1. The ends lost 1 base at V and 7 bases at J; junction bases unmatched: 6. The CDR3 extends over 15 amino acids. The germline CDR1 and CDR2 sequences are LNHDA and SQIVND (reference sequence). In DNA form, the CDR3 reads TGTGCCAGTAGTATAGCCGGGACAGGGGATATTGAAGCTTTCTTT. This gives the protein CASSIAGTGDIEAFF.

This clone was picked up one time. V gene TRBV3-1 (or the pseudogene TRBV3-2) combines with J gene TRBJ1-1, with D tentatively TRBD1 (6 bases). This CDR3 region has 14 residues. Trimming pared 1 base from V and 4 bases from J, leaving 10 bases between. Germline-derived CDR1 and CDR2 are LGHDT and YNNKEL (reference sequence). The CDR3 here is CASSQGGRPTEAFF. CDR3 DNA sequence: TGTGCCAGCAGCCAAGGGGGGCGTCCCACTGAAGCTTTCTTT.

V and J are TRBV27 and TRBJ1-2; D perhaps matches TRBD1 (6 bases). CDR3 size: 14 residues. Between the trimmed V and J ends, which lost 5 bases and 2 bases, there was a span of 12 bases. Germline V gene lookup returns CDR1 MNHEY and CDR2 SMNVEV (reference sequence). This chain's CDR3 is CASSPKGTNYGYTF. The CDR3 DNA follows: TGTGCCAGCAGTCCGAAAGGGACAAACTATGGCTACACCTTC.

This clone has just one count. The chain links TRBV7-9 to TRBJ1-1, with a weak D call TRBD1 (6 bases). Per the germline V gene, CDR1 is SEHNR and CDR2 is FQNEAQ (reference sequence). V was clipped by 4 bases and J by 5 bases, with 17 bases between them. The CDR3 runs to 15 residues. In DNA, the CDR3 is TGTGCCAGCAGCTCCGTTCTCAAGGGGGGGACTGAAGCTTTCTTT. Encoded protein: CASSSVLKGGTEAFF.

The chain joins TRBV24-1 to TRBJ2-7; D possibly corresponds to TRBD2 (6 bases). Germline-derived CDR1 and CDR2 are KGHDR and SFDVKD. Trimming stripped 1 base from V and 5 bases from J, with 11 bases between. The CDR3 sequence is 14 residues long. The CDR3: CATSDFTGVNEQYF. The CDR3, as DNA: TGTGCCACCAGTGATTTCACGGGGGTCAACGAGCAGTACTTC.

CDR3 in amino acids: CASRTGLGTEAFF. For the CDR3, the DNA is TGTGCCAGCAGAACAGGGCTGGGCACTGAAGCTTTCTTT. This sequence joins TRBV6-5 and TRBJ1-1, with D perhaps matching TRBD1 (6 bases). Germline CDR1 MNHEY, CDR2 SVGAGI. V lost 6 bases to trimming and J lost 4 bases, with 12 bases between them. The CDR3 covers 13 residues.

The J gene is TRBJ1-5, the V gene TRBV4-1; no clear D. The V and J ends lost 1 base and 9 bases respectively, with 22 bases between them. CDR3 length: 17 residues. Germline lookup yields CDR1 MGHRA and CDR2 YSYEKL. CDR3 region: CASSQVVSGLPNGPQHF. The CDR3 bases are TGCGCCAGCAGCCAAGTAGTCTCCGGACTGCCGAATGGGCCCCAGCATTTT.

This chain uses TRBV20-1 with TRBJ1-1; a weak D match, TRBD1 (6 bases). The CDR3 loop spans 11 amino acids. With 8 bases removed from V and 4 bases from J, the gap between germline ends came to 11 bases. Germline V CDR1 and CDR2: DFQATT, SNEGSKA (reference sequence). This CDR3 is CSQGWGTEAFF. The DNA of the CDR3 is TGCAGTCAGGGGTGGGGCACTGAAGCTTTCTTT.